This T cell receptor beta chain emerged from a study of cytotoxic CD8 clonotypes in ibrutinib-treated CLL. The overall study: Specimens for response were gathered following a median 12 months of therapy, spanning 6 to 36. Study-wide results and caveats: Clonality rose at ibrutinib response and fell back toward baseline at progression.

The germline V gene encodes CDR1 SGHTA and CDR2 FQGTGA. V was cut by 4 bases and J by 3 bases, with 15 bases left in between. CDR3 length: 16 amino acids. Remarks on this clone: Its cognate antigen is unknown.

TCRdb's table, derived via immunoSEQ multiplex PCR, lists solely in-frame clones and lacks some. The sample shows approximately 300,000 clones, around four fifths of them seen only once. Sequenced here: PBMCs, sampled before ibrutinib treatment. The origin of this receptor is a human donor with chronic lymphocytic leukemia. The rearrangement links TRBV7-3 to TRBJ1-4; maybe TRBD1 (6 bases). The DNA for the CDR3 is TGTGCCAGCAGCTCGGGGGCCAGGGCGTCTAATGAAAAACTGTTTTTT. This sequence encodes CASSSGARASNEKLFF.